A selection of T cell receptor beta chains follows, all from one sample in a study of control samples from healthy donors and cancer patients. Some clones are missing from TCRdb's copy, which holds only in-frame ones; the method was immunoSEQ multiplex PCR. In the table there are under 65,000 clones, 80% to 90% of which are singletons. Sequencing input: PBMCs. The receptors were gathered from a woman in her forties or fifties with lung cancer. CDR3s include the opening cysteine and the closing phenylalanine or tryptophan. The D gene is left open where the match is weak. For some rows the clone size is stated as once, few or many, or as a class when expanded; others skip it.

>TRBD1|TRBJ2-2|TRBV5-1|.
TGCGCCAGCAGCTCACAGGGGGCCAACGGGGAGCTGTTTTTT
CASSSQGANGELFF
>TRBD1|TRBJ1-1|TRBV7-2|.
TGTGCCAGCAGCCTCCGGACAGGGTTTCGAACTGAAGCTTTCTTT
CASSLRTGFRTEAFF
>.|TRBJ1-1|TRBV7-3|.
TGTGCCAGCAGCTTAAAGGTTACGGGGTCGGCTTTCTTT
CASSLKVTGSAFF
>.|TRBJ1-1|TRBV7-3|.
TGTGCCAGCAGCTTACTGCCAGGGAGGGGCACTGAAGCTTTCTTT
CASSLLPGRGTEAFF
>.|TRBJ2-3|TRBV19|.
TGTGCCAGTAGTATGTTTGGCGGGTATAGCACAGATACGCAGTATTTT
CASSMFGGYSTDTQYF
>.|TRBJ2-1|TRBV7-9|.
TGTGCCAGCAGCCCCTCAGCTAGCTCCTACAATGAGCAGTTCTTC
CASSPSASSYNEQFF
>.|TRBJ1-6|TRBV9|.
TGTGCCAGCAGCGTGGGCAGGGCGTTTAATAATTCACCCCTCCACTTT
CASSVGRAFNNSPLHF
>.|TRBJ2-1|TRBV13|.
TGTGCCAGCAGCTTCCTCTACAATGAGCAGTTCTTC
CASSFLYNEQFF
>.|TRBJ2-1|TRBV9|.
TGTGCCAGCAGCGTAGCTTATCAGGGGTTCGATGAGCAGTTCTTC
CASSVAYQGFDEQFF
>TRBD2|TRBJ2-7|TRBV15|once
TGCGCCACCAGCAGAGATATGTGGGGGGAGGGCGAGCAGTACTTC
CATSRDMWGEGEQYF
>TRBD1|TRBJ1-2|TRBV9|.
TGTGCCAGCAGTAGGGGACAGTTAATCTATGGCTACACCTTC
CASSRGQLIYGYTF
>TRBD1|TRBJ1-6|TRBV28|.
TGTGCCAGCAGTTTGGGACAGTATAATTCACCCCTCCACTTT
CASSLGQYNSPLHF
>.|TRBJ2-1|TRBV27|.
TGTGCCAGCAGCAAGGAGGCGAGCTCCTACAATGAGCAGTTCTTC
CASSKEASSYNEQFF
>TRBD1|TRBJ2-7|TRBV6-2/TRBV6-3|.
TGTGCCAGCAGTTACTCTTTTATTGGGACAGGGCAAGACCCCTACGAGCAGTACTTC
CASSYSFIGTGQDPYEQYF
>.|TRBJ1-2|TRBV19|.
TGTGCCAGTAGGAGGCTGGGTGGATCTGGCTACACCTTC
CASRRLGGSGYTF
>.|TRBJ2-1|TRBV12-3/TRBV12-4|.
TGTGCCAGCAGTAACAATGAGCAGTTCTTC
CASSNNEQFF
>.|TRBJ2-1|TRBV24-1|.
TGTGCCACCAGTGGCACCCGAGGCTTCTACAATGAGCAGTTCTTC
CATSGTRGFYNEQFF
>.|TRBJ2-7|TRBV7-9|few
TGTGCCAGCAGCTTCGACAAATCCTACGAGCAGTACTTC
CASSFDKSYEQYF
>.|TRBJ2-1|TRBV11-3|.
TGTGCCAGCAGCTTAGTGGCAGCGAGCTCCTACAATGAGCAGTTCTTC
CASSLVAASSYNEQFF
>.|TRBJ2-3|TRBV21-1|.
TGTGCCAGCAGCACCCCATTTGTTGGGTGCACAGATACGCAGTATTTT
CASSTPFVGCTDTQYF
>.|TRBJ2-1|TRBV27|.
TGTGCCAGCAGTTTAGTAGGGGCATATCTTAATGAGCAGTTCTTC
CASSLVGAYLNEQFF
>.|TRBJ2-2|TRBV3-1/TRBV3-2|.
TGTGCCAGCAGCCACAGGAACACCGGGGAGCTGTTTTTT
CASSHRNTGELFF
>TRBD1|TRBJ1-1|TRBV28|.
TGTGCCAGCAGTCCTCTTTTAGGGGGCAGCACTGAAGCTTTCTTT
CASSPLLGGSTEAFF
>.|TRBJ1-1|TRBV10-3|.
TGTGCCATCACTTCCTCGGGGGGGAAAAGTAACACTGAAGCTTTCTTT
CAITSSGGKSNTEAFF
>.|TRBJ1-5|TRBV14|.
TGTGCCAGCAGCCAAGCCGGAGAGCCCCAGCATTTT
CASSQAGEPQHF
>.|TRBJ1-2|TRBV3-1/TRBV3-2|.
TGTGCCAGCAGCCAGCGTTGGGGGGCTGATGGCTACACCTTC
CASSQRWGADGYTF
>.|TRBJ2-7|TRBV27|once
TGTGCCAGCAGTCGGGGGTACTCCTACGAGCAGTACTTC
CASSRGYSYEQYF
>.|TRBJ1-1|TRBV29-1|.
TGCAGCGTTGAAGATCCCATCGATGGAGTAGGGCCAAACACTGAAGCTTTCTTT
CSVEDPIDGVGPNTEAFF
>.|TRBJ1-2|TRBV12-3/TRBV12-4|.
TGTGCCAGCAGTTTCTCCAGTAACTATGGCTACACCTTC
CASSFSSNYGYTF
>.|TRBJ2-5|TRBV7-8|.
TGTGCCAGCAGCTTAGAAGCGGAGGTCCAAGAGACCCAGTACTTC
CASSLEAEVQETQYF
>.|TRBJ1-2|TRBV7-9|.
TGTGCCAGCAGCGGAATGGGTCCCTCGCTCGGCTATGGCTACACCTTC
CASSGMGPSLGYGYTF
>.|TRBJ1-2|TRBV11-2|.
TGTGCCAGCAGCTTAGGGCCCGGGACATCGAGTAACTATGGCTACACCTTC
CASSLGPGTSSNYGYTF
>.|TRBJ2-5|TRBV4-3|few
TGCGCCAGCAGCCAAGAGCTCCAAGAGACCCAGTACTTC
CASSQELQETQYF
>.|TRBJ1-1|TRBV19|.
TGTGCCAGTAGTATATACAGTACGAACACTGAAGCTTTCTTT
CASSIYSTNTEAFF
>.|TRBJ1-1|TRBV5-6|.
TGTGCCAGCAAGAACAGGGCGGGTACTGAAGCTTTCTTT
CASKNRAGTEAFF
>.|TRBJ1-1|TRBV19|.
TGTGCCAGCAGTATAAGCCAGCTGAACACTGAAGCTTTCTTT
CASSISQLNTEAFF
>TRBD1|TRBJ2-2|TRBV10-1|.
TGCGCCGCCCGGGACAGTTTCACCGGGGAGCTGTTTTTT
CAARDSFTGELFF
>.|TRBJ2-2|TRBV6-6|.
TGTGCCAGCAGCCCCGTAGGCGACACCGGGGAGCTGTTTTTT
CASSPVGDTGELFF
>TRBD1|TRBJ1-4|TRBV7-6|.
TGTGCCAGCAGCTTGGGAGGGACAGGGATTAGCGAAAAACTGTTTTTT
CASSLGGTGISEKLFF
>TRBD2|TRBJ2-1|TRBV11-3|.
TGTGCCAGCAGCTTAGTCGTAAGGCCGACTAGCGGGGGGCAGGGTGAGCAGTTCTTC
CASSLVVRPTSGGQGEQFF
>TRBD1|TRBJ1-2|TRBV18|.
TGTGCCAGCTCACCTGGGACAGGAAACTATGGCTACACCTTC
CASSPGTGNYGYTF
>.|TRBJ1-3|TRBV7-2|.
TGTGCCAGCAGCTTAGTAGGAGGGTATGGAAACACCATATATTTT
CASSLVGGYGNTIYF
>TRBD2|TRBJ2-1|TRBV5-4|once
TGTGCCAGCAGCGGGATGGCGGGGGGCCCCTCCTACAATGAGCAGTTCTTC
CASSGMAGGPSYNEQFF